Below, 18 T cell receptor beta chains from the same sample are listed, as sequenced in a study of PD-1 blockade in classical Hodgkin lymphoma. Profiling relied on immunoSEQ multiplex PCR, and the TCRdb table lists in-frame clones only, not all of them. Seen here are roughly 20,000 clones, 80% to 90% observed once, and the top ten hold 6.8%. Time point indicated: newly diagnosed, previously untreated cHL patient sample. CD8+ T cell isolation from thawed PBMCs was performed by magnetic negative selection. Source material: CD8+ T cells from blood. These receptors were collected from a human donor with classical Hodgkin lymphoma.

The CDR3 sequence is CASSGTMTAPSTDTQYF. As DNA, the CDR3 is TGTGCCAGCAGTGGCACCATGACTGCCCCTAGCACAGATACGCAGTATTTT. The chain recombines TRBV6-1 with TRBJ2-3; no definite D call. V lost 4 bases to trimming and J lost 0 bases, with 17 bases between them. CDR1 and CDR2 from the germline V gene are MNHNS and SASEGT. This CDR3 contains 17 residues.

The rearrangement joins TRBV7-9 to TRBJ1-2, with D unclear. The CDR3 has 16 amino acids. The germline V gene has CDR1 SEHNR and CDR2 FQNEAQ (reference sequence). Trimming removed 5 bases from V and 6 bases from J, with 22 bases in between. DNA for the CDR3: TGTGCCAGCAGCGCGAAAAGGACTGAAAATCTGGATGGCTACACCTTC. Protein sequence: CASSAKRTENLDGYTF.

The chain uses TRBV11-2 and TRBJ1-1; unclear D gene. The CDR3 runs 15 residues. In germline, CDR1 is SGHAT, CDR2 FQNNGV. Trimming removed 3 bases at V and 3 bases at J, with 14 bases between. The CDR3 is CASSFPPWVDTEAFF. CDR3 nucleotides: TGTGCCAGCAGCTTCCCCCCTTGGGTGGACACTGAAGCTTTCTTT. Looking up the rest from reference TRBV11-2 and TRBJ1-1 gives the full variable domain: EAGVAQSPRYKIIEKRQSVAFWCNPISGHATLYWYQQILGQGPKLLIQFQNNGVVDDSQLPKDRFSAERLKGVDSTLKIQPAKLEDSAVYLCASSFPPWVDTEAFFGQGTRLTVV.

Concerning this clone: One junction end disagrees with the germline gene, perhaps due to a read error. The chain links TRBV10-3 to TRBJ2-2; D call uncertain. CDR3 length: 14 residues. Per germline, CDR1 ENHRY and CDR2 SYGVKD. The chain's CDR3 is CAISQSWNTGELFF. The CDR3 DNA follows: TGTGCCATCAGTCAGTCCTGGAACACCGGGGAGCTGTTTTTT.

This clone has a handful of counts. The chain links TRBV6-1 to TRBJ1-5; D call uncertain. CDR1 is MNHNS and CDR2 is SASEGT in the germline V gene. V lost 3 bases, J lost 3 bases, and 15 bases lay in between. The CDR3 has 16 residues. DNA of the CDR3: TGTGCCAGCAGTGATAGAAGAGGGTTGGTCAATCAGCCCCAGCATTTT. It specifies CASSDRRGLVNQPQHF.

The CDR3 sequence: CASSLRDRYEQYF. For the CDR3, the DNA is TGTGCCAGCAGCCTACGGGACAGGTACGAGCAGTACTTC. The chain employs TRBV27 and TRBJ2-7, with TRBD1 matching over 8 bases. The CDR3 extends over 13 amino acids. The trim removed 6 bases at V and 4 bases at J, leaving 5 bases unmatched. Germline V CDR1 and CDR2: MNHEY, SMNVEV (reference sequence).

The chain is built from TRBV6-5 and TRBJ2-7; unclear D gene. Per germline, CDR1 MNHEY and CDR2 SVGAGI. CDR3 size: 15 residues. Trimming removed 0 bases at V and 0 bases at J, with 9 bases between. The chain's CDR3 is CASSYSRRHSYEQYF. The CDR3 region has the DNA TGTGCCAGCAGTTACTCGAGACGGCACTCCTACGAGCAGTACTTC.

The chain carries TRBV28 and TRBJ2-6; D uncertain. Germline V CDR1 and CDR2: MDHEN, SYDVKM. V lost 3 bases and J 1 base, leaving 10 bases between the germline ends. There are 16 residues in the CDR3. The CDR3 loop is CASSFLAVSGANVLTF. Written as DNA, the CDR3 is TGTGCCAGCAGTTTTCTTGCCGTTTCTGGGGCCAACGTCCTGACTTTC.

This sequence joins TRBV6-5 and TRBJ2-1; a possible D gene is TRBD1 (5 bases). Germline CDR1 and CDR2: MNHEY and SVGAGI. The germline V and J ends were trimmed by 2 bases and 7 bases, with 12 bases remaining between them. The CDR3 is made up of 14 amino acids. CDR3 protein: CASSYLGHLNEQFF. For the CDR3, the DNA is TGTGCCAGCAGTTACCTCGGACATCTTAATGAGCAGTTCTTC.

V gene TRBV5-4 combines with J gene TRBJ1-1; TRBD1 is a possible D gene (5 bases). The CDR3 length is 13 residues. Germline assignment: CDR1 SGHNT and CDR2 YYREEE (reference sequence). V was trimmed by 1 base and J by 6 bases, leaving 10 bases between them. CDR3 region: CASSLSWGSEAFF. The CDR3 bases are TGTGCCAGCAGCTTGAGTTGGGGCTCTGAAGCTTTCTTT.

The gene calls are TRBV7-2 and TRBJ1-1, with D uncertain. Germline V gives CDR1 SGHTA, CDR2 FQGNSA. The CDR3 is 14 amino acids. The ends were cut back, 1 base at V and 4 bases at J, with 10 bases in the middle. The CDR3 DNA sequence: TGTGCCAGCAGCTTAGGCGGGGTCAGCACTGAAGCTTTCTTT. Translated: CASSLGGVSTEAFF.

In its sample, this clone was seen once. J is TRBJ1-1 and V is TRBV9, with D unresolved. The V and J ends lost 5 bases and 3 bases respectively, with 14 bases between them. Germline-derived CDR1 and CDR2 are SGDLS and YYNGEE. CDR3 length equals 14 residues. This chain's CDR3 is CASSQVMTHTEAFF. In DNA, the CDR3 is TGTGCCAGCAGTCAAGTGATGACTCACACTGAAGCTTTCTTT.

This chain links TRBV5-6 with TRBJ1-2; D gene ambiguous. CDR1 and CDR2 from the germline V gene are SGHDT and YYEEEE. Trimming removed 3 bases at V and 0 bases at J, with 6 bases between. The length of the CDR3 is 13 residues. The CDR3 coding sequence is TGTGCCAGCAGCTACAACCCTAACTATGGCTACACCTTC. Its protein product is CASSYNPNYGYTF. Full variable domain (remainder filled in from reference TRBV5-6 and TRBJ1-2): DAGVTQSPTHLIKTRGQQVTLRCSPKSGHDTVSWYQQALGQGPQFIFQYYEEEERQRGNFPDRFSGHQFPNYSSELNVNALLLGDSALYLCASSYNPNYGYTFGSGTRLTVV.

The chain employs TRBV2 and TRBJ2-1; the D gene could be TRBD1 or TRBD2 (5 bases each). Trimming removed 1 base at V and 10 bases at J, with 11 bases between. Germline values: CDR1 SNHLY, CDR2 FYNNEI. The CDR3 contains 13 residues. CDR3 DNA sequence: TGTGCCAGCAGTGAAGGAGGGGTCGCCGAGCAGTTCTTC. Protein: CASSEGGVAEQFF.

This clone showed up just once. The chain is built from TRBV9 and TRBJ1-2, with 8 bases identical to TRBD1. The CDR3 extends over 13 amino acids. Germline V gives CDR1 SGDLS, CDR2 YYNGEE. The junction had 4 bases not matched to a gene; V was cut back by 3 bases and J by 6 bases. The CDR3 sequence: CASSEMDRDGYTF. The CDR3 DNA reads as TGTGCCAGCAGCGAGATGGACAGGGATGGCTACACCTTC.

J is TRBJ2-3 and V is TRBV5-1, with TRBD2 matching 7 bases. The germline V gene has CDR1 SGHRS and CDR2 YFSETQ. The CDR3 runs to 15 residues. The ends lost 4 bases at V and 3 bases at J; junction bases unmatched: 8. CDR3 nucleotide sequence: TGCGCCAGCAGCCAGAAAGCGGGAATGACAGATACGCAGTATTTT. As protein: CASSQKAGMTDTQYF.

The chain couples TRBV5-1 to TRBJ2-1, with D perhaps matching TRBD1 or TRBD2 (6 bases each). The length of the CDR3 is 16 residues. Trimming left V 5 bases short and J 4 bases short, with 19 bases between. Germline V gene sequence: CDR1 SGHRS, CDR2 YFSETQ. CDR3 protein: CASSPTGARGYNEQFF. CDR3 bases: TGCGCCAGCAGTCCTACGGGGGCGAGGGGATACAATGAGCAGTTCTTC.

The chain has TRBV4-1 and TRBJ2-7; maybe TRBD1 (7 bases). The germline CDR1 and CDR2 sequences are MGHRA and YSYEKL. The CDR3 runs to 14 residues. Trimming cost V 4 bases and J 5 bases, with 15 bases left between them. CDR3 DNA sequence: TGCGCCAGCAGCCGCCAGCAGGGGGGCAACGAGCAGTACTTC. Translated, it gives CASSRQQGGNEQYF.